The clone carrying this TCR beta chain showed up just once. Antigen unknown. This entry is derived from a study of T cell responses to AZD1222 COVID-19 vaccine. Study-wide context: Pooled together were second doses at about 4 or about 12 weeks. Study conclusions and caveats: Possibly, clonal diversity was underestimated; donors were largely white British and included more females.

TCRdb keeps only in-frame clones here, not all; method: immunoSEQ multiplex PCR. The data hold around 150,000 clones, with around 84% observed a single time. V was trimmed by 4 bases and J by 4 bases, leaving 5 bases between them. This CDR3 has 11 amino acids. CDR1 and CDR2 (germline): MDHEN, SYDVKM. This chain links TRBV28 with TRBJ2-7; D unclear. The starting material was peripheral blood, obtained on day 0 of AZD1222 vaccination. This TCR derives from an adult in good health. CDR3: CASSSTYEQYF. CDR3 DNA sequence: TGTGCCAGCAGTTCGACTTACGAGCAGTACTTC.